The subject of this entry is one TCR beta chain. Its specificity is not known. This specimen belongs to a study of T-cell reconstitution after alpha-beta-depleted transplantation in children. Findings and limits, study-wide: Reportedly, only several hundred clones from non-depleted graft cells drove alpha-beta T-cell counts at about two months. Newly made T cells mostly supplied T-cell counts and diversity one year after transplant. Surviving recipient T cells and intrathymic progenitors accounted for some patients' high TCRbeta diversity at day 60.

The CDR3 extends over 14 amino acids. From germline, CDR1 is SGHTA and CDR2 FQGNSA. The V and J ends lost 8 bases and 5 bases respectively, with 17 bases between them. The authors prepared the TCRbeta library with unique molecular identifiers. Each CDR3 protein is one row after TCRdb ran MiXCR on the PCR reads. This table has just under 350,000 distinct CDR3 sequences, roughly 17% appearing once. The specimen comprised PBMCs, mostly from graft donor cells, sampled 360 days after TCRalphabeta/CD19-depleted stem cell transplant. The TCR sequence derives from a male patient aged 2-15 years who had a stem cell transplant for acute lymphoblastic leukemia, so the T cells may come from the graft donor. This chain links TRBV7-2 with TRBJ2-3; the D gene is possibly TRBD2 (6 bases). CDR3 loop: CASQDGGALDTQYF. DNA of the CDR3: TGTGCCAGCCAGGACGGCGGGGCCTTAGATACGCAGTATTTT.